The rows below give T cell receptor beta chains drawn from one sample of a study of blood T cell repertoires in COVID-19. Sequencing was performed with immunoSEQ multiplex PCR; in TCRdb, only in-frame clones are kept and a portion is missing. The sample holds about 280,000 clones; roughly 85% are singletons and the top ten take 5.1%. The sample was peripheral blood. The receptors originated from a man aged 45-65 years with active or convalescent COVID-19. CDR3s include the opening cysteine and the closing phenylalanine or tryptophan. D genes are given only for firm matches. Only part of the rows carry a size: once, few, many, or a class if the clone is expanded.

CDR3 protein: CASTPLTLSGRGPPELYF
CDR3 DNA: TGTGCCAGCACCCCCCTGACATTGTCCGGGAGGGGACCTCCGGAATTGTACTTC
clone size: NA
D gene: TRBD2
J gene: TRBJ2-7
V gene: TRBV7-8

CDR3 protein: CASSLAGGFGIYEQYF
CDR3 DNA: TGTGCCAGCAGCTTGGCGGGAGGGTTCGGGATCTACGAGCAGTACTTC
clone size: NA
D gene: TRBD2
J gene: TRBJ2-7
V gene: TRBV5-6

CDR3 protein: CASSSQGRKETQYF
CDR3 DNA: TGCGCCAGCAGCTCCCAGGGTAGAAAAGAGACCCAGTACTTC
clone size: NA
D gene: NA
J gene: TRBJ2-5
V gene: TRBV5-1

CDR3 protein: CAIGQGRTYEQYF
CDR3 DNA: TGTGCCATTGGACAGGGTCGGACCTACGAGCAGTACTTC
clone size: NA
D gene: TRBD1
J gene: TRBJ2-7
V gene: TRBV10-3

CDR3 protein: CASSQTRDREWSYGYTF
CDR3 DNA: TGTGCCAGCAGCCAAACCCGGGACAGGGAATGGAGCTATGGCTACACCTTC
clone size: NA
D gene: TRBD1
J gene: TRBJ1-2
V gene: TRBV3-1/TRBV3-2

CDR3 protein: CSVDGEAHEQYF
CDR3 DNA: TGCAGCGTTGACGGTGAGGCGCACGAGCAGTACTTC
clone size: NA
D gene: NA
J gene: TRBJ2-7
V gene: TRBV29-1

CDR3 protein: CASSLARGGSRGDNEQFF
CDR3 DNA: TGTGCCAGCAGCTTAGCGCGTGGCGGGAGCCGAGGGGACAATGAGCAGTTCTTC
clone size: once
D gene: TRBD2
J gene: TRBJ2-1
V gene: TRBV7-6

CDR3 protein: CASSLGRRGIYNEQFF
CDR3 DNA: TGTGCCAGCAGCTTGGGACGGCGGGGCATTTACAATGAGCAGTTCTTC
clone size: NA
D gene: NA
J gene: TRBJ2-1
V gene: TRBV5-4

CDR3 protein: CASSLPGQYNEQFF
CDR3 DNA: TGTGCCAGCAGTCTACCTGGACAGTACAATGAGCAGTTCTTC
clone size: NA
D gene: NA
J gene: TRBJ2-1
V gene: TRBV6-6

CDR3 protein: CASNEGQGHPYEQYF
CDR3 DNA: TGTGCCAGCAACGAGGGACAGGGGCACCCCTACGAGCAGTACTTC
clone size: NA
D gene: TRBD1
J gene: TRBJ2-7
V gene: TRBV6-6

CDR3 protein: CASSIEPNTEAFF
CDR3 DNA: TGTGCCAGTAGTATCGAGCCGAACACTGAAGCTTTCTTT
clone size: once
D gene: NA
J gene: TRBJ1-1
V gene: TRBV19

CDR3 protein: CASSLEQQMDTDTQYF
CDR3 DNA: TGTGCCAGCAGCTTAGAACAGCAGATGGACACAGATACGCAGTATTTT
clone size: NA
D gene: NA
J gene: TRBJ2-3
V gene: TRBV7-9

CDR3 protein: CASSDQGSLGNTEAFF
CDR3 DNA: TGTGCCAGCAGTGATCAGGGAAGTTTGGGGAACACTGAAGCTTTCTTT
clone size: NA
D gene: NA
J gene: TRBJ1-1
V gene: TRBV6-1

CDR3 protein: CASSWTSGSEEQYF
CDR3 DNA: TGCGCCAGCAGCTGGACTAGCGGGAGTGAGGAGCAGTACTTC
clone size: NA
D gene: TRBD2
J gene: TRBJ2-7
V gene: TRBV4-1

CDR3 protein: CATSTRRPGTSGGLSSYNEQFF
CDR3 DNA: TGTGCCACCAGCACGAGACGTCCCGGGACTAGCGGGGGACTGAGCTCCTACAATGAGCAGTTCTTC
clone size: few
D gene: TRBD2
J gene: TRBJ2-1
V gene: TRBV15

CDR3 protein: CASRQSGSIGNEQFF
CDR3 DNA: TGCGCCAGCCGGCAAAGCGGGAGCATTGGGAATGAGCAGTTCTTC
clone size: NA
D gene: TRBD2
J gene: TRBJ2-1
V gene: TRBV5-1

CDR3 protein: CASSPDNLPKNIQYF
CDR3 DNA: TGTGCCAGCAGCCCCGACAATCTTCCCAAAAACATTCAGTACTTC
clone size: NA
D gene: NA
J gene: TRBJ2-4
V gene: TRBV5-4

CDR3 protein: CASRSGTGGEKLFF
CDR3 DNA: TGTGCCAGTAGATCCGGGACAGGGGGTGAAAAACTGTTTTTT
clone size: NA
D gene: TRBD1
J gene: TRBJ1-4
V gene: TRBV19

CDR3 protein: CASGLVLTKYYNEQFF
CDR3 DNA: TGTGCTAGTGGTTTGGTACTGACAAAATATTACAATGAGCAGTTCTTC
clone size: NA
D gene: NA
J gene: TRBJ2-1
V gene: TRBV12-5

CDR3 protein: CASSSLPNTEAFF
CDR3 DNA: TGTGCCAGCAGCTCCCTCCCGAACACTGAAGCTTTCTTT
clone size: NA
D gene: NA
J gene: TRBJ1-1
V gene: TRBV7-8

CDR3 protein: CASRSAGGPDTQYF
CDR3 DNA: TGTGCCAGCCGCTCGGCGGGAGGACCAGATACGCAGTATTTT
clone size: NA
D gene: TRBD2
J gene: TRBJ2-3
V gene: TRBV2

CDR3 protein: CASTHSQGSSYNSPLHF
CDR3 DNA: TGCGCCAGCACCCATTCGCAGGGAAGCTCCTATAATTCACCCCTCCACTTT
clone size: NA
D gene: NA
J gene: TRBJ1-6
V gene: TRBV10-2